Each of the 27 T cell receptor beta chains below was sequenced from the same sample in a study of blood T cell repertoires in COVID-19. Data came from immunoSEQ multiplex PCR; TCRdb stores just in-frame clones and leaves some out. The sample records almost 95,000 clones, around 88% being singletons. Sequencing was carried out using peripheral blood. The receptors were gathered from an older woman with COVID-19, enrolled during active disease.

The chain recombines TRBV7-9 with TRBJ1-1; D is unresolved. V lost 2 bases and J lost 3, with 13 bases in between. The CDR3 consists of 15 residues. The germline V gene has CDR1 SEHNR and CDR2 FQNEAQ (reference sequence). In DNA form, the CDR3 reads TGTGCCAGCAGCTTAATTCAGTGGTTGGACACTGAAGCTTTCTTT. It encodes CASSLIQWLDTEAFF.

The rearrangement uses TRBV5-1 and TRBJ1-6, with 11 bases fitting TRBD1. Trimming at V came to 3 bases and at J to 6 bases, leaving 2 bases not matched to a gene. CDR1 SGHRS and CDR2 YFSETQ come from the germline V gene. CDR3 length equals 15 residues. The CDR3 here is CASSSDRGRNSPLHF. The CDR3 DNA sequence: TGCGCCAGCAGCTCGGACAGGGGGCGTAATTCACCCCTCCACTTT.

This clone was counted once. For the CDR3, the DNA is TGTGCCTGGAGTCTCACGGTGGACGAGCAGTACTTC. Translated: CAWSLTVDEQYF. V usage is TRBV30 and J usage is TRBJ2-7, with D unclear. Trimming took 2 bases from V and 5 from J, leaving 10 bases between them. The CDR3 runs to 12 residues. Germline loops: CDR1 GTSNPN, CDR2 SVGIG (reference sequence).

This clone appeared once. This chain links TRBV4-3 with TRBJ1-3; no firm D call. The CDR3 consists of 14 residues. Trimming cost V 2 bases and J 0 bases, with 5 bases left between them. CDR1 and CDR2 from the germline V gene are LGHNA and YSLEER. CDR3 region: CASSQLLSGNTIYF. For the CDR3, the DNA is TGCGCCAGCAGCCAACTACTCTCTGGAAACACCATATATTTT.

The chain has TRBV5-4 and TRBJ2-2; possible D gene TRBD2, 8 bases. The germline gives CDR1 SGHNT, CDR2 YYREEE (reference sequence). V was cut by 4 bases and J by 7 bases, with 17 bases left in between. The CDR3 has 15 amino acids. The CDR3 spells CASSTYRGLDGELFF. CDR3 coding DNA: TGTGCCAGCAGCACTTACAGGGGACTAGACGGGGAGCTGTTTTTT.

This clone was seen only once. This chain joins TRBV7-9 and TRBJ1-1; D is uncertain. Germline-derived CDR1 and CDR2 are SEHNR and FQNEAQ (reference sequence). The V end lost 5 bases, the J end lost 0 bases, and 10 bases lay between the germline ends. The CDR3 has 14 amino acids. The CDR3 spells CASSLDNMNTEAFF. The CDR3 DNA sequence: TGTGCCAGCAGCCTCGACAACATGAACACTGAAGCTTTCTTT.

This clone was counted once. This chain connects TRBV6-5 to TRBJ1-4, with 7 bases matching TRBD1. Germline V gene data show CDR1 as MNHEY and CDR2 as SVGAGI. With 3 bases clipped from V and 5 bases from J, the junction kept 9 bases outside the gene matches. The CDR3 extends over 16 amino acids. In DNA form, the CDR3 reads TGTGCCAGCAGTTATATAGGGGGCGCCCGGAATGAAAAACTGTTTTTT. Translated, it gives CASSYIGGARNEKLFF.

The V and J genes are TRBV3-1 (or the pseudogene TRBV3-2) and TRBJ1-1, with a tentative D call TRBD1 (5 bases). V lost 1 base and J 3 bases, leaving 15 bases between the germline ends. This CDR3 contains 16 residues. Looked up from germline, CDR1 is LGHDT and CDR2 is YNNKEL (reference sequence). The CDR3 sequence is CASSQAPGTGDTEAFF. CDR3 nucleotides: TGTGCCAGCAGCCAAGCGCCAGGGACGGGGGACACTGAAGCTTTCTTT.

The rearrangement uses TRBV19 and TRBJ2-7; D may be TRBD1 (6 bases). This CDR3 spans 13 amino acids. The ends were cut back, 4 bases at V and 12 bases at J, with 19 bases in the middle. CDR1 is LNHDA, CDR2 SQIVND, per germline (reference sequence). CDR3: CASSTQRDTPRYF. The CDR3 nucleotides read TGTGCCAGTAGTACCCAACGGGACACCCCCCGGTACTTC.

The chain couples TRBV7-9 to TRBJ2-6; 10 bases fit TRBD1. The CDR3 covers 23 residues. J was trimmed by 4 bases and V by 5 bases; bases with no gene match: 26. CDR1 SEHNR and CDR2 FQNEAQ come from the germline V gene (reference sequence). This chain's CDR3 is CASSNSGQGLAVGEPWGANVLTF. The CDR3 DNA follows: TGTGCCAGCAGCAACTCGGGACAGGGGCTCGCCGTGGGGGAACCGTGGGGGGCCAACGTCCTGACTTTC.

The chain uses TRBV5-1 and TRBJ2-5, with TRBD2 matching over 9 bases. CDR1 and CDR2 (germline): SGHRS, YFSETQ. Trimming removed 4 bases from V and 3 bases from J; junction bases left unmatched: 10. The CDR3 runs to 16 residues. CDR3 sequence: CASSIGLAGNEETQYF. The CDR3 DNA reads TGCGCCAGCAGCATTGGGCTAGCGGGGAACGAAGAGACCCAGTACTTC. Variable domain in full (rest from reference TRBV5-1 and TRBJ2-5): KAGVTQTPRYLIKTRGQQVTLSCSPISGHRSVSWYQQTPGQGLQFLFEYFSETQRNKGNFPGRFSGRQFSNSRSEMNVSTLELGDSALYLCASSIGLAGNEETQYFGPGTRLLVL.

This clone appeared once. The V call is TRBV6-5, the J call TRBJ2-3; D gene ambiguous. Germline loops: CDR1 MNHEY, CDR2 SVGAGI. The V end was cut by 2 bases, the J end by 2 bases, with 11 bases between. This CDR3 has 15 amino acids. CDR3 DNA sequence: TGTGCCAGCAGTTACCTGTCCGTTCCCACAGATACGCAGTATTTT. Protein sequence: CASSYLSVPTDTQYF.

This clone was detected only once. This sequence joins TRBV25-1 and TRBJ2-2; 9 bases line up with TRBD1. V was clipped by 4 bases and J by 3 bases; unmatched bases: 3. The germline CDR1 and CDR2 sequences are MGHDK and SYGVNS. The CDR3 runs to 15 residues. The CDR3 bases are TGTGCCAGCAGTGCGGGACAGGGTTACACCGGGGAGCTGTTTTTT. It encodes CASSAGQGYTGELFF.

The rearrangement joins TRBV6-1 to TRBJ1-6, with D possibly TRBD1 on 6 matching bases. The CDR3 length is 17 residues. In germline, CDR1 is MNHNS, CDR2 SASEGT. The V gene lost 1 base and the J gene lost 9 bases, with 19 bases spanning the gap. The CDR3 DNA reads as TGTGCCAGCAGTGAAGGGGTGAGGGGGGGAATCACTTCACCCCTCCACTTT. Protein sequence: CASSEGVRGGITSPLHF.

This chain uses TRBV4-3 with TRBJ2-3; 8 bases agree with TRBD1. Germline-derived CDR1 and CDR2 are LGHNA and YSLEER. V trimming: 4 bases; J trimming: 6 bases; junction bases outside the gene matches: 6. The CDR3 is made up of 14 amino acids. In DNA form, the CDR3 reads TGCGCCAGCAGCCCTAGGACAGGGACTGATACGCAGTATTTT. Its translation is CASSPRTGTDTQYF.

The rearrangement joins TRBV7-2 to TRBJ2-1; D unresolved. Germline CDR1 SGHTA, CDR2 FQGNSA. V lost 2 bases to trimming and J lost 0 bases, with 20 bases between them. This CDR3 has 19 residues. The CDR3 protein is CASSLYLRNRVDSYNEQFF. The CDR3 coding sequence is TGTGCCAGCAGCTTATATCTGAGGAACCGGGTGGACTCCTACAATGAGCAGTTCTTC.

The table lists this clone with a few counts. The gene calls are TRBV5-1 and TRBJ2-3, with TRBD2 matching 12 bases. From germline, CDR1 is SGHRS and CDR2 YFSETQ. Trimming cost V 5 bases and J 6 bases; bases outside gene matches: 4. CDR3 length equals 14 residues. Written as DNA, the CDR3 is TGCGCCAGCAGTCCTAGCGGGGGGGCGGATACGCAGTATTTT. Protein product: CASSPSGGADTQYF.

The V and J genes are TRBV2 and TRBJ1-6; D gene uncertain. The CDR3 loop spans 13 amino acids. Trimming stripped 4 bases from V and 6 bases from J, with 7 bases between. Germline V lookup: CDR1 SNHLY, CDR2 FYNNEI. The CDR3, as DNA: TGTGCCAGCAGTGTCCGGGTTAATTCACCCCTCCACTTT. Translated, it gives CASSVRVNSPLHF. Combining the CDR3 with reference TRBV2 and TRBJ1-6 gives the whole variable domain EPEVTQTPSHQVTQMGQEVILRCVPISNHLYFYWYRQILGQKVEFLVSFYNNEISEKSEIFDDQFSVERPDGSNFTLKIRSTKLEDSAMYFCASSVRVNSPLHFGNGTRLTVT.

The table lists this clone with a few counts. This rearrangement joins TRBV2 to TRBJ1-1; TRBD1 agrees at 7 bases. The CDR3 loop spans 15 amino acids. The V gene's germline CDR1 is SNHLY and CDR2 FYNNEI. V gave up 3 bases and J gave up 5 bases; unmatched junction bases: 9. This CDR3 reads CASSEEGARKTEAFF. CDR3 nucleotide sequence: TGTGCCAGCAGTGAGGAGGGGGCGCGTAAGACTGAAGCTTTCTTT.

J is TRBJ2-3 and V is TRBV27; tentatively, D is TRBD2 (6 bases). In germline, CDR1 is MNHEY, CDR2 SMNVEV (reference sequence). V was shortened by 8 bases and J by 0 bases, with 9 bases between the two germline ends. The CDR3 is 13 amino acids. CDR3 nucleotide sequence: TGTGCCAGCTGGGGGACTAGCACAGATACGCAGTATTTT. This encodes CASWGTSTDTQYF.

The V call is TRBV9, the J call TRBJ2-5, with TRBD1 matching 7 bases. Germline loops: CDR1 SGDLS, CDR2 YYNGEE. The CDR3 loop spans 15 amino acids. V lost 4 bases to trimming and J lost 1 base; unmatched junction nucleotides: 7. Here the CDR3 DNA reads TGTGCCAGCAGCTCCCAGGGGGTCCGCCAAGAGACCCAGTACTTC. This encodes CASSSQGVRQETQYF.

This chain links TRBV10-3 with TRBJ2-7; D is unresolved. Germline CDR1 ENHRY, CDR2 SYGVKD. The V end was cut by 2 bases, the J end by 3 bases, with 11 bases between. The CDR3 consists of 14 residues. CDR3 loop: CAISERKADYEQYF. In nucleotides, the CDR3 is TGTGCCATCAGTGAGAGGAAGGCGGACTACGAGCAGTACTTC.

This chain connects TRBV19 to TRBJ1-1; the D gene is possibly TRBD1 (6 bases). Trimming pared 3 bases from V and 3 bases from J, leaving 14 bases between. CDR3 size: 15 residues. CDR1 is LNHDA and CDR2 is SQIVND in the germline V gene (reference sequence). CDR3 region: CASSMRGNRDTEAFF. The CDR3 region has the DNA TGTGCCAGTAGTATGAGGGGGAACAGGGACACTGAAGCTTTCTTT.

This chain connects TRBV30 to TRBJ1-1; perhaps TRBD1 as D (6 bases). Germline V gene lookup returns CDR1 GTSNPN and CDR2 SVGIG (reference sequence). The CDR3 contains 12 residues. V shed 3 bases and J shed 8 bases, with 13 bases lying between them. The CDR3 sequence: CAWSTTGSEAFF. The CDR3 nucleotides are TGTGCCTGGAGCACGACAGGTTCCGAAGCTTTCTTT.

This rearrangement joins TRBV6-5 to TRBJ2-7; possibly TRBD2 for D (6 bases). V shed 8 bases and J shed 3 bases, with 17 bases lying between them. The length of the CDR3 is 14 residues. Germline CDR1 is MNHEY and CDR2 is SVGAGI. The CDR3 DNA reads TGTGCCAGCTCCAGGGAAAGCGGGTTCTACGAGCAGTACTTC. It yields the protein CASSRESGFYEQYF.

The rearrangement joins TRBV7-2 to TRBJ2-5; TRBD2 matches 10 bases. Germline-derived CDR1 and CDR2 are SGHTA and FQGNSA. CDR3 size: 19 residues. V trimming: 1 base; J trimming: 2 bases; junction bases outside the gene matches: 13. The CDR3 DNA follows: TGTGCCAGCAGCTTAGTACGGGCTAGCGGGGGTCTCGGGCAAGAGACCCAGTACTTC. As protein: CASSLVRASGGLGQETQYF. The entire variable domain, with the rest obtained from reference TRBV7-2 and TRBJ2-5, is as follows: GAGVSQSPSNKVTEKGKDVELRCDPISGHTALYWYRQSLGQGLEFLIYFQGNSAPDKSGLPSDRFSAERTGGSVSTLTIQRTQQEDSAVYLCASSLVRASGGLGQETQYFGPGTRLLVL.

This chain's CDR3 is CASSLGAPGGTEAFF. The CDR3 DNA reads as TGCGCCAGCAGCTTGGGGGCCCCAGGGGGCACTGAAGCTTTCTTT. The V and J genes are TRBV5-1 and TRBJ1-1; 7 bases fit TRBD1. The CDR3 is made up of 15 amino acids. Germline V gene sequence: CDR1 SGHRS, CDR2 YFSETQ. Trimming at V came to 0 bases and at J to 4 bases, leaving 6 bases not matched to a gene.